This T cell receptor (beta chain) was retrieved from a study of T cells in Graves' hyperthyroidism and ophthalmopathy. Study-wide points: Ophthalmopathy was model-predicted a median about 6.9 months pre-onset. Within blood appeared most thyroid clonotypes that had expanded above 0.001.

This clonotype has a count of ten or more. Its specificity is unknown. V lost 0 bases to trimming and J lost 7 bases; unmatched junction nucleotides: 6. Germline V gives CDR1 SGHNT, CDR2 YENEEA. There are 16 residues in the CDR3. Amplification targeted TCR beta CDR3 regions from RNA transcripts. A first-round RT-PCR of the TCR CDR3 used the HTBI primer set. Each CDR3 protein gets one entry after TCRdb re-called the multiplex PCR reads with MiXCR. The table lists under 700,000 distinct CDR3 sequences, around 15% of them singletons, with 15% to 20% in the top ten. The J gene is TRBJ1-6, the V gene TRBV11-3, with 7 bases fitting TRBD1. This TCR was sampled from a woman in her late teens or twenties with Graves' hyperthyroidism. Source material: blood. As DNA, the CDR3 is TGTGCCAGCAGCTTAGACTCCGGGACAGTAAATTCACCCCTCCACTTT. It translates to CASSLDSGTVNSPLHF.